These 29 T cell receptor beta chains were sequenced from one sample in a study of cytomegalovirus exposure and HLA in healthy donors. Vbeta (60) and Jbeta (13) primers were used in the PCR. Profiled with immunoSEQ multiplex PCR; TCRdb holds only in-frame clones, not every one. The repertoire has 110,000 or so clones, about three quarters of them found once; the top ten carry less than 3.5%. Sequencing was done on a sample of PBMCs. The receptor set was obtained from a female donor in good health and CMV-seronegative.

The J gene is TRBJ2-7, the V gene TRBV5-5; TRBD1 agrees at 8 bases. The CDR3 contains 15 residues. Trimming at V came to 4 bases and at J to 3 bases, leaving 9 bases not matched to a gene. Germline V gene data show CDR1 as SGHKS and CDR2 as YYEKEE (reference sequence). This CDR3 is CASSPPRTGRYEQYF. CDR3 DNA: TGTGCCAGCAGCCCCCCACGGACAGGGCGCTACGAGCAGTACTTC.

The chain uses TRBV7-2 and TRBJ2-3; 8 positions agree with TRBD1. The CDR3 is made up of 17 amino acids. After removal of 1 base from V and 3 bases from J, the junction contained 9 bases not matched to a gene. Germline V CDR1 and CDR2: SGHTA, FQGNSA. CDR3 bases: TGTGCCAGCAGCTTAGACTTCTCAGGGGGCGTGACAGATACGCAGTATTTT. This sequence encodes CASSLDFSGGVTDTQYF.

The genes are TRBV11-2 and TRBJ1-1, with TRBD1 matching 9 bases. The CDR3 runs to 15 residues. Germline V lookup: CDR1 SGHAT, CDR2 FQNNGV. Trimming took 4 bases from V and 3 from J; bases not matched to a gene: 6. CDR3 protein: CASSSYHRGHTEAFF. In DNA, the CDR3 is TGTGCCAGCAGCTCATATCACAGGGGGCACACTGAAGCTTTCTTT.

The rearrangement joins TRBV27 to TRBJ2-1; D might be TRBD1 (6 bases). V was cut by 0 bases and J by 5 bases, with 14 bases left in between. CDR1 and CDR2 (germline): MNHEY, SMNVEV (reference sequence). The CDR3 covers 16 residues. This CDR3 is CASSLSDWGPNNEQFF. The CDR3 coding sequence is TGTGCCAGCAGTTTATCGGACTGGGGGCCAAACAATGAGCAGTTCTTC.

This rearrangement joins TRBV7-2 to TRBJ1-2, with 8 bases matching TRBD1. The CDR3 runs 13 residues. After removal of 6 bases from V and 5 bases from J, the junction contained 5 bases not matched to a gene. Looked up from germline, CDR1 is SGHTA and CDR2 is FQGNSA. CDR3 in amino acids: CASSPDRGYGYTF. For the CDR3, the DNA is TGTGCCAGCAGTCCTGACAGGGGATATGGCTACACCTTC.

This clone occurred once. The chain joins TRBV27 to TRBJ1-2; 11 positions match TRBD1. Per germline, CDR1 MNHEY and CDR2 SMNVEV (reference sequence). J lost 5 bases, V lost 4 bases, and 6 bases had no gene match. This CDR3 has 15 amino acids. The CDR3 spells CASSSLGQGVYGYTF. For the CDR3, the DNA is TGTGCCAGCAGTTCTTTGGGACAGGGGGTTTATGGCTACACCTTC.

The chain combines TRBV14 with TRBJ1-2, with a weak D call TRBD1 (6 bases). Per the germline V gene, CDR1 is SGHDN and CDR2 is FVKESK. This CDR3 comprises 13 residues. V was trimmed by 1 base and J by 10 bases, leaving 13 bases between them. The CDR3 DNA is TGTGCCAGCAGCCAAGGGACAGTCGGGTTCTACACCTTC. Its protein is CASSQGTVGFYTF.

V usage is TRBV6-5 and J usage is TRBJ2-1; a possible D gene is TRBD1 (5 bases). The ends were cut back, 6 bases at V and 6 bases at J, with 6 bases in the middle. The germline V gene has CDR1 MNHEY and CDR2 SVGAGI. The CDR3 is 11 residues long. The CDR3 DNA reads TGTGCCAGCAGAAGGGGCAATGAGCAGTTCTTC. Amino acid sequence: CASRRGNEQFF.

This chain connects TRBV5-1 to TRBJ2-3; a possible D gene is TRBD2 (5 bases). The CDR3 contains 14 residues. V lost 2 bases and J 2 bases, leaving 9 bases between the germline ends. Germline V gene lookup returns CDR1 SGHRS and CDR2 YFSETQ. CDR3 nucleotides: TGCGCCAGCAGCTTCAGCGGAGTCACAGATACGCAGTATTTT. Its translation: CASSFSGVTDTQYF.

The J gene is TRBJ1-1, the V gene TRBV14, with D tentatively TRBD1 (6 bases). Deletions cut 0 bases from V and 4 bases from J, with 9 bases between. CDR1 and CDR2 (germline): SGHDN, FVKESK. This CDR3 is built from 14 residues. The CDR3 is CASSQELQGTEAFF. The CDR3 DNA is TGTGCCAGCAGCCAAGAACTACAGGGCACTGAAGCTTTCTTT.

The chain links TRBV2 to TRBJ2-3; TRBD2 agrees at 14 bases. The CDR3 runs to 20 residues. The J segment lost 2 bases and the V segment lost 3 bases, leaving 13 bases of the junction unmatched. CDR1 and CDR2 (germline): SNHLY, FYNNEI. The CDR3 DNA follows: TGTGCCAGCAGTGATTGGCGACTAGCGGGGGGGCCGAGGCACACAGATACGCAGTATTTT. Protein product: CASSDWRLAGGPRHTDTQYF.

The chain is built from TRBV7-2 and TRBJ2-7; 12 bases are a match to TRBD2. V lost 4 bases and J lost 6; bases outside the gene matches: 1. CDR3 length: 13 residues. Per the germline V gene, CDR1 is SGHTA and CDR2 is FQGNSA. This chain's CDR3 is CASSSTSGGEQYF. The CDR3 coding sequence is TGTGCCAGCAGCTCGACTAGCGGGGGCGAGCAGTACTTC.

The chain links TRBV7-9 to TRBJ1-1, with D perhaps TRBD1 (6 bases). With 7 bases removed from V and 3 bases from J, the gap between germline ends came to 18 bases. The CDR3 totals 15 residues. CDR1 is SEHNR, CDR2 FQNEAQ, per germline (reference sequence). In DNA, the CDR3 is TGTGCCAGCACTAATCTCAGGGGCAGCGACACTGAAGCTTTCTTT. Amino acid sequence: CASTNLRGSDTEAFF.

J is TRBJ1-2 and V is TRBV30, with D unclear. The germline V gene has CDR1 GTSNPN and CDR2 SVGIG (reference sequence). V shed 6 bases and J shed 7 bases, with 21 bases lying between them. The CDR3 is 14 amino acids. CDR3 bases: TGTGCCTGTACCTCTAGCCAGGTTTCGGGTGGCTACACCTTC. This codes for CACTSSQVSGGYTF.

This chain joins TRBV11-2 and TRBJ2-5; the D is unclear. TRBJ2-7 matches the DNA end more closely, so the J call is doubtful. The CDR3 has 14 amino acids. The germline V gene encodes CDR1 SGHAT and CDR2 FQNNGV. The CDR3 DNA is TGTGCCAGCAGCTTAGTATCACGGTCCTACGAGCAGTACTTC. It codes for CASSLVSRSYEQYF.

The rearrangement uses TRBV29-1 and TRBJ2-1; perhaps TRBD1 as D (6 bases). The CDR3 length is 13 residues. V was clipped by 3 bases and J by 3 bases, with 9 bases between them. Germline V gene sequence: CDR1 SQVTM, CDR2 ANQGSEA. This CDR3 reads CSVDGGLYNEQFF. The CDR3 DNA is TGCAGCGTTGATGGGGGCCTCTACAATGAGCAGTTCTTC.

The genes are TRBV7-9 and TRBJ1-3; 7 nucleotides match TRBD1. The germline V gene encodes CDR1 SEHNR and CDR2 FQNEAQ (reference sequence). J was trimmed by 1 base and V by 4 bases; bases with no gene match: 10. The CDR3 extends over 17 amino acids. The CDR3 sequence: CASSWTHQGESGNTIYF. DNA of the CDR3: TGTGCCAGCAGCTGGACTCACCAGGGGGAATCTGGAAACACCATATATTTT.

This clone was detected only a few times. J is TRBJ1-2 and V is TRBV6-6, with 7 bases lining up with TRBD1. The germline V gene encodes CDR1 MNHNY and CDR2 SVGAGI (reference sequence). This CDR3 is built from 13 residues. Trimming took 1 base from V and 7 from J; bases not matched to a gene: 3. The CDR3, as DNA: TGTGCCAGCAGTTACTTAGGGGGCAGTGGCTACACCTTC. Residues: CASSYLGGSGYTF.

This clone was observed many times. The chain has TRBV6-1 and TRBJ1-4, with 12 bases fitting TRBD1. Germline assignment: CDR1 MNHNS and CDR2 SASEGT. Trimming removed 11 bases from V and 8 bases from J; junction bases left unmatched: 6. CDR3 size: 13 residues. DNA of the CDR3: TGTGCCGTACGGGACAGGGGGCGGGAAAAACTGTTTTTT. Protein sequence: CAVRDRGREKLFF.

The chain uses TRBV7-9 and TRBJ2-7; 7 bases map to TRBD1. V was pared by 6 bases and J by 0 bases, with 2 bases of the junction left unmatched. The CDR3 runs to 13 residues. The V gene's germline CDR1 is SEHNR and CDR2 FQNEAQ (reference sequence). The DNA of the CDR3 is TGTGCCAGCAGGACAGGGAGCTCCTACGAGCAGTACTTC. It encodes CASRTGSSYEQYF.

The chain has TRBV10-2 and TRBJ1-1, with TRBD1 identical over 8 bases. This CDR3 region has 13 residues. After removal of 6 bases from V and 4 bases from J, the junction contained 4 bases not matched to a gene. The germline CDR1 and CDR2 sequences are WSHSY and SAAADI. CDR3: CASRDRVVTEAFF. CDR3 bases: TGCGCCAGCAGGGACAGGGTTGTCACTGAAGCTTTCTTT.

The rearrangement joins TRBV5-1 to TRBJ2-7, with D maybe TRBD1 (5 bases). CDR1 is SGHRS, CDR2 YFSETQ, per germline. The CDR3 is 12 amino acids. V lost 5 bases to trimming and J lost 3 bases, with 9 bases between them. CDR3 residues: CASRDTDYEQYF. CDR3 DNA: TGCGCCAGCAGGGACACCGACTACGAGCAGTACTTC.

This clone was detected once. Other DNA sequences in this sample translate to the same CDR3. This sequence joins TRBV25-1 and TRBJ1-1; TRBD1 matches 7 bases. This CDR3 comprises 17 residues. V trimming: 2 bases; J trimming: 2 bases; junction bases outside the gene matches: 11. CDR1 and CDR2 from the germline V gene are MGHDK and SYGVNS. CDR3 coding DNA: TGTGCCAGCAGTGAACCCGCAGGGGGATCGAAAAACACTGAAGCTTTCTTT. It codes for CASSEPAGGSKNTEAFF. The full variable domain, completed using reference TRBV25-1 and TRBJ1-1, is EADIYQTPRYLVIGTGKKITLECSQTMGHDKMYWYQQDPGMELHLIHYSYGVNSTEKGDLSSESTVSRIRTEHFPLTLESARPSHTSQYLCASSEPAGGSKNTEAFFGQGTRLTVV.

The V gene is TRBV5-8, the J gene TRBJ1-1, with 7 bases aligning to TRBD1. The CDR3 contains 15 residues. The J segment lost 2 bases and the V segment lost 3 bases, leaving 7 bases of the junction unmatched. Germline V gene sequence: CDR1 SGHTS, CDR2 YDEGEE. The DNA of the CDR3 is TGTGCCAGCAGCTCGAGACAGGGTGGAAACACTGAAGCTTTCTTT. The encoded protein is CASSSRQGGNTEAFF. Full variable domain (rest looked up from reference TRBV5-8 and TRBJ1-1): EAGVTQSPTHLIKTRGQQATLRCSPISGHTSVYWYQQALGLGLQFLLWYDEGEERNRGNFPPRFSGRQFPNYSSELNVNALELEDSALYLCASSSRQGGNTEAFFGQGTRLTVV.

V gene TRBV19 combines with J gene TRBJ1-1; 7 nucleotides match TRBD1. The germline CDR1 and CDR2 sequences are LNHDA and SQIVND (reference sequence). The CDR3 has 14 amino acids. Trimming cost V 7 bases and J 5 bases; bases outside gene matches: 10. The CDR3 sequence: CASNYRGPRTEAFF. CDR3 bases: TGTGCCAGTAATTACAGGGGTCCGCGGACTGAAGCTTTCTTT.

The chain joins TRBV5-8 to TRBJ2-4; 13 bases fit TRBD2. The CDR3 has 15 residues. The J segment lost 8 bases and the V segment lost 1 base, leaving 3 bases of the junction unmatched. Per germline, CDR1 SGHTS and CDR2 YDEGEE. This CDR3 is CASSLTSGGGYIQYF. In DNA, the CDR3 is TGTGCCAGCAGCTTGACTAGCGGGGGGGGGTACATTCAGTACTTC.

The V and J genes are TRBV19 and TRBJ1-3, with 7 positions matching TRBD1. Germline-derived CDR1 and CDR2 are LNHDA and SQIVND (reference sequence). With 5 bases clipped from V and 0 bases from J, the junction kept 7 bases outside the gene matches. The CDR3 is 16 amino acids. CDR3 residues: CASSASRTGSGNTIYF. The DNA of the CDR3 is TGTGCCAGTAGTGCAAGCCGGACAGGCTCTGGAAACACCATATATTTT.

This chain links TRBV10-3 with TRBJ1-2, with D perhaps TRBD1 (6 bases). The CDR3 has 12 residues. Germline CDR1 and CDR2: ENHRY and SYGVKD. V gave up 6 bases and J gave up 8 bases, with 13 bases separating them. CDR3 sequence (DNA): TGTGCCATCAGGGAGACAGGATGGGGCTACACCTTC. Translation: CAIRETGWGYTF.

The rearrangement links TRBV7-9 to TRBJ1-1; 9 positions agree with TRBD1. V shed 5 bases and J 11 bases; nucleotides not matched to a gene: 6. The CDR3 contains 12 residues. Germline CDR1 and CDR2: SEHNR and FQNEAQ (reference sequence). The CDR3 sequence: CASSQGQGLAFF. The CDR3 bases are TGTGCCAGCAGCCAGGGACAGGGTTTGGCTTTCTTT.